This TCR beta chain came from a study of cytomegalovirus exposure and HLA in healthy donors. Study-wide findings and caveats: Earlier analysis yielded a pattern in which most TCR beta V segments were productive about 90% or about 30% of the time. In vitro confirmation showed three CMV-associated chains to be CMV antigen specific.

Trimming took 0 bases from V and 1 from J; bases not matched to a gene: 2. The CDR3 has 17 residues. Germline V gene data show CDR1 as SGHDT and CDR2 as YYEEEE. 60 Vbeta and 13 Jbeta primers were used in PCR. Clones were read by immunoSEQ multiplex PCR, and TCRdb kept only the in-frame ones, dropping some. The table has around 120,000 clones, 80% seen once. This clone was seen a single time. Its antigen is not identified. This clonotype was sampled from a human donor in good health. This chain links TRBV5-6 with TRBJ1-6; TRBD1 agrees at 9 bases. The sequenced sample consisted of PBMCs. The CDR3 reads CASSLVTGGSYNSPLHF. The CDR3 DNA follows: TGTGCCAGCAGCTTGGTGACAGGGGGATCCTATAATTCACCCCTCCACTTT. The full variable domain, rest sourced from reference TRBV5-6 and TRBJ1-6, is DAGVTQSPTHLIKTRGQQVTLRCSPKSGHDTVSWYQQALGQGPQFIFQYYEEEERQRGNFPDRFSGHQFPNYSSELNVNALLLGDSALYLCASSLVTGGSYNSPLHFGNGTRLTVT.